This entry features one T cell receptor beta chain sequence. The CDR3 consists of 14 residues. Deletions cut 0 bases from V and 2 bases from J, with 9 bases between. CDR1 SGDLS and CDR2 YYNGEE come from the germline V gene. One entry per CDR3 protein results from TCRdb running MiXCR on the RT-PCR reads. The sample has 550,000 to 750,000 distinct CDR3 sequences, more than 13% seen once. The sequence was collected from a female donor in good health, serving as a healthy control. The chain is built from TRBV9 and TRBJ2-7; unclear D gene. The sample consisted of memory CD4+ T cells from blood. The CDR3 sequence: CASSVAVTAYEQYF. In DNA form, the CDR3 reads TGTGCCAGCAGCGTAGCTGTCACCGCCTACGAGCAGTACTTC.